These 24 T cell receptor beta chains share one sample of origin, sequenced in a study of OX40 agonist ivuxolimab in advanced cancers. Profiled with immunoSEQ multiplex PCR; TCRdb holds only in-frame clones, not every one. The table has just over 35,000 clones, 70% to 85% seen once. Sequenced material: CD4+ or CD8+ T cells sorted from blood, taken in a trial of the OX40 agonist ivuxolimab. The receptors stem from an adult with an advanced solid tumor such as melanoma, head and neck, liver or kidney cancer.

The chain combines TRBV6-4 with TRBJ2-3, with 11 bases matching TRBD2. The CDR3 is 16 residues long. Germline CDR1 reads MRHNA; CDR2 reads SNTAGT. The ends lost 5 bases at V and 4 bases at J; junction bases unmatched: 8. CDR3 DNA: TGTGCCAGCAGTCGGTCTAGCGGGGGGTACGCAGATACGCAGTATTTT. It codes for CASSRSSGGYADTQYF.

The chain has TRBV30 and TRBJ1-1, with 8 bases matching TRBD1. This CDR3 contains 14 residues. Germline assignment: CDR1 GTSNPN and CDR2 SVGIG (reference sequence). Trimming removed 5 bases from V and 7 bases from J; junction bases left unmatched: 12. Here the CDR3 DNA reads TGTGCCTGGGGACGGGACAGGTACAAGGGTGAAGCTTTCTTT. Translation: CAWGRDRYKGEAFF.

The chain couples TRBV29-1 to TRBJ1-2, with 8 positions matching TRBD1. The CDR3 contains 13 residues. Per germline, CDR1 SQVTM and CDR2 ANQGSEA. V lost 7 bases to trimming and J lost 4 bases; unmatched junction nucleotides: 8. CDR3: CSASKGTGYGYTF. The DNA for the CDR3 is TGCAGCGCCTCTAAAGGGACAGGCTATGGCTACACCTTC. The full variable domain, in which reference TRBV29-1 and TRBJ1-2 provide the parts outside the CDR3, is SAVISQKPSRDICQRGTSLTIQCQVDSQVTMMFWYRQQPGQSLTLIATANQGSEATYESGFVIDKFPISRPNLTFSTLTVSNMSPEDSSIYLCSASKGTGYGYTFGSGTRLTVV.

The chain is built from TRBV18 and TRBJ1-1, with unresolved D. Trimming removed 6 bases from V and 2 bases from J, with 10 bases in between. The germline V gene encodes CDR1 KGHSH and CDR2 LQKENI. There are 13 residues in the CDR3. Here the CDR3 DNA reads TGTGCCAGCTCGGGTAGTGATAACACTGAAGCTTTCTTT. Its protein is CASSGSDNTEAFF.

The chain recombines TRBV19 with TRBJ2-7, with 7 bases that match TRBD2. V lost 7 bases to trimming and J lost 1 base; unmatched junction nucleotides: 4. The CDR3 is 13 amino acids. CDR1 LNHDA and CDR2 SQIVND come from the germline V gene (reference sequence). CDR3 region: CASTPGGSYEQYF. The CDR3 DNA reads as TGTGCCAGTACCCCGGGGGGTTCCTACGAGCAGTACTTC. Drawing the rest from reference TRBV19 and TRBJ2-7, the complete variable domain is DGGITQSPKYLFRKEGQNVTLSCEQNLNHDAMYWYRQDPGQGLRLIYYSQIVNDFQKGDIAEGYSVSREKKESFPLTVTSAQKNPTAFYLCASTPGGSYEQYFGPGTRLTVT.

The chain recombines TRBV4-1 with TRBJ1-1; possibly TRBD1 for D (5 bases). The CDR3 is 14 residues long. Germline CDR1 MGHRA, CDR2 YSYEKL. The V end lost 2 bases, the J end lost 5 bases, and 12 bases lay between the germline ends. The chain's CDR3 is CASSQFRDLTEAFF. The CDR3, as DNA: TGCGCCAGCAGCCAATTCCGGGACCTGACTGAAGCTTTCTTT.

V is TRBV4-3 and J is TRBJ2-7, with no clear D. The CDR3 sequence is 15 residues long. Trimming shortened V by 1 base and J by 3 bases, and 13 bases separated the two germline ends. Germline values: CDR1 LGHNA, CDR2 YSLEER. CDR3 DNA: TGCGCCAGCAGCCAAGGTGATAGTCTTGTCTACGAGCAGTACTTC. Translation gives CASSQGDSLVYEQYF.

The chain couples TRBV5-5 to TRBJ2-1; TRBD2 matches at 7 bases. Germline V gene data show CDR1 as SGHKS and CDR2 as YYEKEE (reference sequence). The CDR3 is made up of 15 amino acids. Germline trimming cut 2 bases from V and 1 base from J; bases unmatched to any gene: 3. CDR3 nucleotide sequence: TGTGCCAGCAGCTTTAGCGGGCCTTCCTACAATGAGCAGTTCTTC. As protein: CASSFSGPSYNEQFF.

The gene calls are TRBV5-6 and TRBJ2-2, with D possibly TRBD1 on 6 matching bases. The CDR3 covers 17 residues. Germline CDR1 and CDR2: SGHDT and YYEEEE. The germline V and J ends were trimmed by 2 bases and 2 bases, with 16 bases remaining between them. CDR3 residues: CASSLSVGHFNTGELFF. CDR3 coding DNA: TGTGCCAGCAGCTTATCAGTGGGACACTTCAACACCGGGGAGCTGTTTTTT.

The V and J genes are TRBV2 and TRBJ1-1; D is perhaps TRBD1 (5 bases). V was clipped by 6 bases and J by 3 bases, with 11 bases between them. The CDR3 spans 13 residues. Germline V CDR1 and CDR2: SNHLY, FYNNEI. CDR3 region: CASSRGRDTEAFF. CDR3 sequence (DNA): TGTGCCAGCAGCCGGGGACGTGACACTGAAGCTTTCTTT.

CDR3 nucleotides: TGTGCCAGTAGTGAGTTCGGGAGAGAGACAGATACGCAGTATTTT. This encodes CASSEFGRETDTQYF. V is TRBV19 and J is TRBJ2-3, with a weak D call TRBD2 (6 bases). Germline CDR1 reads LNHDA; CDR2 reads SQIVND (reference sequence). There are 15 residues in the CDR3. V was shortened by 5 bases and J by 3 bases, with 15 bases between the two germline ends.

The chain links TRBV14 to TRBJ2-7, with unresolved D. The CDR3 covers 14 residues. Germline loops: CDR1 SGHDN, CDR2 FVKESK. The V gene lost 0 bases and the J gene lost 3 bases, with 9 bases spanning the gap. In DNA form, the CDR3 reads TGTGCCAGCAGCCAAGATCTTACTCACTACGAGCAGTACTTC. It translates to CASSQDLTHYEQYF.

The J gene is TRBJ1-5, the V gene TRBV1; the DNA was not compared with TRBD1, the D call given in the table. TRBV1 is labeled a pseudogene. CDR3 length equals 16 residues. CDR3 residues: CTSSQLGTGLNQPQHF. As DNA, the CDR3 is TGCACCAGCAGCCAATTAGGGACAGGGCTCAATCAGCCCCAGCATTTT.

The CDR3 protein is CASSQEVQDLIYEQYF. The DNA of the CDR3 is TGTGCCAGCAGCCAAGAGGTGCAGGACTTGATCTACGAGCAGTACTTC. V gene TRBV4-2 combines with J gene TRBJ2-7, with D possibly being TRBD2 (5 bases). This CDR3 has 16 amino acids. The germline V gene has CDR1 LGHNA and CDR2 YNFKEQ. V was cut by 0 bases and J by 3 bases, with 15 bases left in between.

The V gene is TRBV7-9, the J gene TRBJ2-2; 8 bases align to TRBD1. V was clipped by 5 bases and J by 7 bases; unmatched bases: 12. Germline loops: CDR1 SEHNR, CDR2 FQNEAQ (reference sequence). The CDR3 covers 16 residues. The CDR3 sequence: CASSPRQGAPVGELFF. The CDR3 coding sequence is TGTGCCAGCAGCCCGCGGCAGGGGGCGCCTGTCGGGGAGCTGTTTTTT.

This chain joins TRBV11-3 and TRBJ2-7, with D unresolved. The CDR3 runs to 13 residues. V lost 4 bases and J lost 3, with 10 bases in between. Germline V lookup: CDR1 SGHNT, CDR2 YENEEA. In nucleotides, the CDR3 is TGTGCCAGCAGCTCCAGACTTAACTACGAGCAGTACTTC. This encodes CASSSRLNYEQYF.

The genes are TRBV6-4 and TRBJ2-1; a weak D match, TRBD2 (5 bases). The CDR3 has 16 amino acids. Trimming took off 4 bases at V and 2 bases at J, with 15 bases between the two ends. CDR1 and CDR2 (germline): MRHNA, SNTAGT. This chain's CDR3 is CASSAFSEGPYNEQFF. CDR3 DNA: TGTGCCAGCAGTGCCTTCTCCGAGGGCCCCTACAATGAGCAGTTCTTC.

The genes are TRBV6-6 and TRBJ2-1; 7 bases agree with TRBD2. The V gene end was trimmed by 6 bases and the J gene end by 6 bases; junction bases not matched to a gene: 14. The CDR3 totals 16 residues. CDR1 and CDR2 (germline): MNHNY, SVGAGI (reference sequence). The chain's CDR3 is CASSQTGASSGNEQFF. DNA of the CDR3: TGTGCCAGCAGCCAAACCGGGGCCTCTAGCGGCAATGAGCAGTTCTTC.

This clone was seen a few times. V usage is TRBV7-6 and J usage is TRBJ2-2; 11 nucleotides agree with TRBD2. The CDR3 covers 18 residues. Looked up from germline, CDR1 is SGHVS and CDR2 is FNYEAQ. V was clipped by 3 bases and J by 0 bases; unmatched bases: 6. The CDR3 bases are TGTGCCAGCAGCTTCAAACTAGCGGGGGTCGCGAACACCGGGGAGCTGTTTTTT. Amino acids: CASSFKLAGVANTGELFF.

This sequence joins TRBV28 and TRBJ1-1, with D hard to call. The CDR3 contains 13 residues. Germline lookup yields CDR1 MDHEN and CDR2 SYDVKM. The germline V and J ends were trimmed by 6 bases and 0 bases, with 8 bases remaining between them. CDR3 in DNA: TGTGCCAGCAGGTATCAGGTGAACACTGAAGCTTTCTTT. This encodes CASRYQVNTEAFF.

Judged by abundance, this clone is medium-sized. This chain connects TRBV5-6 to TRBJ2-5, with a possible D match to TRBD2 (6 bases). Trimming took 4 bases from V and 1 from J, leaving 20 bases between them. Germline-derived CDR1 and CDR2 are SGHDT and YYEEEE. The CDR3 spans 17 residues. CDR3 nucleotides: TGTGCCAGCAGCCTGTACGGGACTGGGCTTGGCCAAGAGACCCAGTACTTC. Amino acids: CASSLYGTGLGQETQYF.

The sample holds one count of this clone. V usage is TRBV4-2 and J usage is TRBJ1-4; possible D gene TRBD1, 6 bases. This CDR3 comprises 14 residues. The germline V and J ends were trimmed by 5 bases and 6 bases, with 13 bases remaining between them. Germline V gives CDR1 LGHNA, CDR2 YNFKEQ. CDR3 loop: CASSRRGIDEKLFF. For the CDR3, the DNA is TGTGCCAGCAGCAGGAGGGGGATCGATGAAAAACTGTTTTTT.

The chain has TRBV19 and TRBJ2-7; 7 bases align to TRBD1. CDR3 length: 13 residues. The trim removed 5 bases at V and 1 base at J, leaving 2 bases unmatched. Germline loops: CDR1 LNHDA, CDR2 SQIVND (reference sequence). The CDR3 here is CASSVGQSYEQYF. In nucleotides, the CDR3 is TGTGCCAGTAGTGTGGGACAGTCCTACGAGCAGTACTTC.

The V and J genes are TRBV7-2 and TRBJ1-1; no reliable D call. This CDR3 is 13 amino acids long. The V and J ends lost 1 base and 7 bases respectively, with 10 bases between them. CDR1 SGHTA and CDR2 FQGNSA come from the germline V gene. CDR3 region: CASSLGGENEAFF. The CDR3 bases are TGTGCCAGCAGCTTAGGGGGTGAAAATGAAGCTTTCTTT.